This T cell receptor (beta chain) was profiled in a study of vaccination effects on CD4 cells after COVID-19. Findings and limits, study-wide: Marked clonal contraction of infection- and vaccine-induced clones was seen late after vaccination.

With regard to this clone: No antigen is known for it.

Repertoires were generated with immunoSEQ multiplex PCR, while TCRdb's copy carries only in-frame clones and drops some. Among just over 30,000 clones listed, approximately 68% were seen once. Before sequencing took place, the ViraFEST assay used viral peptide pools to expand antigen-specific CD4+ T cells. Scientists isolated CD4+ T cells after a roughly 10-day culture period ended. For each well, 1.9 million or so PBMC were cultured with roughly 11 IU/ml IL-2 and roughly 10 ug/ml peptides. The sequence was obtained from a human donor who received a COVID-19 vaccine. This material consisted of CD4+ T cells from PBMCs cultured with HCoV-229E spike peptides, taken before COVID-19 vaccination.

The DNA for the CDR3 is TGCAGCGCCCAACCTCTAGCCAAAAACATTCAGTACTTC. Amino acids: CSAQPLAKNIQYF. The chain is built from TRBV29-1 and TRBJ2-4; D gene ambiguous. The V gene's germline CDR1 is SQVTM and CDR2 ANQGSEA. The V end lost 7 bases, the J end lost 0 bases, and 10 bases lay between the germline ends. CDR3 length: 13 amino acids.